These 25 T cell receptor beta chains came from one sample sequenced in a study of T cells in Graves' hyperthyroidism and ophthalmopathy. Amplification of TCR beta CDR3 regions was performed using RNA transcripts as template. In the first-round RT-PCR of the TCR CDR3, the HTBI primer set was used. TCRdb called the multiplex PCR reads again in MiXCR, with one record for every CDR3 protein. The sample shows about 540,000 distinct CDR3 sequences, approximately 44% of them seen only once. Sequenced: peripheral blood or thyroid tissue (not recorded which). Receptors originate from a woman aged 18-30 years with Graves' hyperthyroidism.

This clonotype was observed many times. The chain employs TRBV7-9 and TRBJ2-5; D call uncertain. Trimming took 5 bases from V and 5 from J, leaving 9 bases between them. The CDR3 length is 12 residues. Germline values: CDR1 SEHNR, CDR2 FQNEAQ (reference sequence). In DNA, the CDR3 is TGTGCCAGCAGCACCGCGGCGGAGACCCAGTACTTC. Translated, it gives CASSTAAETQYF.

The V and J genes are TRBV10-3 and TRBJ2-7; weak D call: TRBD1 (6 bases). The germline V and J ends were trimmed by 2 bases and 2 bases, with 13 bases remaining between them. Germline-derived CDR1 and CDR2 are ENHRY and SYGVKD. CDR3 length equals 15 residues. CDR3 sequence: CAISEGQTKTYEQYF. The CDR3 DNA follows: TGTGCCATCAGTGAGGGACAGACTAAGACCTACGAGCAGTACTTC.

This clonotype was seen a few times. The chain uses TRBV20-1 and TRBJ2-5; D not certain. The CDR3 length is 11 residues. Germline loops: CDR1 DFQATT, CDR2 SNEGSKA (reference sequence). CDR3: CSPPPQETQYF. The DNA for the CDR3 is TGCAGCCCCCCCCCACAAGAGACCCAGTACTTC.

V usage is TRBV7-2 and J usage is TRBJ2-7; D possibly uses TRBD1 or TRBD2 (5 bases each). The germline V gene has CDR1 SGHTA and CDR2 FQGNSA. The CDR3 spans 14 residues. The ends were cut back, 6 bases at V and 5 bases at J, with 17 bases in the middle. CDR3 DNA: TGTGCCAGCAGGGAGTCGTCAGGGACCAACGAGCAGTACTTC. Its translation is CASRESSGTNEQYF.

For this clonotype: A much larger clone is a single base away; this may be a read error. The genes are TRBV2 and TRBJ2-2; 7 positions agree with TRBD2. The germline V gene has CDR1 SNHLY and CDR2 FYNNEI. V lost 4 bases, J lost 16 bases, and 6 bases stayed unmatched. The CDR3 extends over 11 amino acids. The CDR3 loop reads CASSGLATWFF. CDR3 sequence (DNA): TGTGCCAGCAGTGGACTAGCTACTTGGTTTTTT.

This clonotype was found a few times. This sequence joins TRBV6-6 and TRBJ1-4; possible D gene TRBD1, 6 bases. The CDR3 consists of 14 residues. With 4 bases removed from V and 7 bases from J, the gap between germline ends came to 13 bases. CDR1 MNHNY and CDR2 SVGAGI come from the germline V gene (reference sequence). CDR3 in DNA: TGTGCCAGCAGTTCCTCAGGGGAGGTTGAAAAACTGTTTTTT. Amino acids: CASSSSGEVEKLFF.

This clonotype was seen only a few times. The V gene is TRBV24-1, the J gene TRBJ2-2; maybe TRBD1 (6 bases). CDR3 size: 16 residues. CDR1 and CDR2 from the germline V gene are KGHDR and SFDVKD. V was pared by 1 base and J by 1 base, with 9 bases between. In DNA, the CDR3 is TGTGCCACCAGTGATTTAAGACAGGAGAACACCGGGGAGCTGTTTTTT. Encoded protein: CATSDLRQENTGELFF.

The V call is TRBV7-9, the J call TRBJ1-1; D possibly corresponds to TRBD1 (6 bases). CDR1 SEHNR and CDR2 FQNEAQ come from the germline V gene (reference sequence). The CDR3 covers 13 residues. Trimming left V 2 bases short and J 8 bases short, with 12 bases between. The CDR3 loop reads CASSLTGYREAFF. CDR3 coding DNA: TGTGCCAGCAGCTTAACAGGGTATCGAGAAGCTTTCTTT.

This clonotype was counted a few times. The rearrangement uses TRBV6-1 and TRBJ2-3, with no clear D. V gave up 6 bases and J gave up 0 bases, with 4 bases separating them. CDR1 is MNHNS, CDR2 SASEGT, per germline. This CDR3 contains 12 residues. The CDR3 DNA reads TGTGCCAGCAGGGGTAGCACAGATACGCAGTATTTT. It codes for CASRGSTDTQYF.

In this sample, this clonotype turned up a few times. V gene TRBV25-1 combines with J gene TRBJ2-7; maybe TRBD2 (7 bases). The V end lost 7 bases, the J end lost 3 bases, and 19 bases lay between the germline ends. The CDR3 contains 15 residues. The germline V gene has CDR1 MGHDK and CDR2 SYGVNS. The CDR3 DNA follows: TGTGCCAGCATTGGGGGGCGGGAGCTCCTCTACGAGCAGTACTTC. It translates to CASIGGRELLYEQYF.

The chain links TRBV10-3 to TRBJ2-7, with 7 bases lining up with TRBD1. The J call may be faulty, since TRBJ2-1 better matches the DNA end. The CDR3 loop spans 13 amino acids. Germline V CDR1 and CDR2: ENHRY, SYGVKD. The CDR3 reads CAISPGQYNEQFF. The CDR3 nucleotides are TGTGCCATCAGCCCGGGACAGTACAATGAGCAGTTCTTC.

This clonotype showed up many times. J is TRBJ1-2 and V is TRBV10-3; D gene uncertain. Deletions cut 4 bases from V and 4 bases from J, with 13 bases between. This CDR3 is built from 14 residues. Per germline, CDR1 ENHRY and CDR2 SYGVKD. CDR3 nucleotides: TGTGCCATCAGTGTGACCCCTCGGGGCTATGGCTACACCTTC. It yields the protein CAISVTPRGYGYTF.

In this sample, this clonotype turned up many times. The genes are TRBV29-1 and TRBJ1-1; perhaps TRBD1 as D (5 bases). Per the germline V gene, CDR1 is SQVTM and CDR2 is ANQGSEA. The CDR3 has 10 amino acids. The ends were cut back, 7 bases at V and 5 bases at J, with 8 bases in the middle. Here the CDR3 DNA reads TGCAGCGCCGAGGGGACTGAAGCTTTCTTT. Translating it yields CSAEGTEAFF.

The V and J genes are TRBV25-1 and TRBJ1-2, with 11 bases matching TRBD1. The trim removed 11 bases at V and 8 bases at J, leaving 13 bases unmatched. Germline-derived CDR1 and CDR2 are MGHDK and SYGVNS. The CDR3 consists of 14 residues. The CDR3 here is CAWSTDRGQGGYTF. In DNA form, the CDR3 reads TGTGCCTGGAGTACGGACAGGGGGCAAGGAGGCTACACCTTC.

This sequence joins TRBV9 and TRBJ1-6; D unresolved. The CDR3 consists of 20 residues. Germline CDR1 is SGDLS and CDR2 is YYNGEE. V was trimmed by 4 bases and J by 8 bases, leaving 31 bases between them. DNA of the CDR3: TGTGCCAGCAGCCACCAGATCCTTAGCGGGAGGAACACCGGGGATTCACCCCTCCACTTT. Encoded protein: CASSHQILSGRNTGDSPLHF.

Remarks on this clonotype: An end of the junction does not agree with germline; a read error may underlie this. The chain links TRBV20-1 to TRBJ1-1; 9 bases line up with TRBD1. This CDR3 spans 9 amino acids. The germline gives CDR1 DFQATT, CDR2 SNEGSKA (reference sequence). CDR3 DNA sequence: TGCAGTGCTATAGAGACAGGGGGATTT. This encodes CSAIETGGF.

This chain joins TRBV7-9 and TRBJ1-2; D is undetermined. The V and J ends lost 8 bases and 0 bases respectively, with 13 bases between them. The germline V gene encodes CDR1 SEHNR and CDR2 FQNEAQ (reference sequence). The CDR3 is 14 residues long. CDR3 DNA: TGTGCCAGCTCACCCCCGGAGTCTAACTATGGCTACACCTTC. It translates to CASSPPESNYGYTF.

A note on this clonotype: One base away lies a much larger clone, so this may be a sequencing read error. The gene calls are TRBV2 and TRBJ2-2; D not resolved. The germline V and J ends were trimmed by 4 bases and 4 bases, with 7 bases remaining between them. There are 13 residues in the CDR3. Germline lookup yields CDR1 SNHLY and CDR2 FYNNEI. The CDR3 loop is CASSAVSTGELFF. CDR3 bases: TGTGCCAGCAGTGCGGTTAGCACCGGGGAGCTGTTTTTT.

This clonotype occurred many times. CDR3 sequence: CAISEGLGANVLTF. The CDR3 coding sequence is TGTGCCATCAGTGAGGGTCTTGGGGCCAACGTCCTGACTTTC. The V call is TRBV10-3, the J call TRBJ2-6, with D hard to call. Per the germline V gene, CDR1 is ENHRY and CDR2 is SYGVKD. The CDR3 runs to 14 residues. V was cut by 2 bases and J by 3 bases, with 5 bases left in between.

This clonotype was detected only a few times. The chain carries TRBV9 and TRBJ2-5; a weak D match, TRBD2 (6 bases). This CDR3 has 13 residues. Germline V gene sequence: CDR1 SGDLS, CDR2 YYNGEE. With 1 base removed from V and 7 bases from J, the gap between germline ends came to 11 bases. The CDR3 DNA reads as TGTGCCAGCAGCGTAAGTGGGACTGGGACCCAGTACTTC. Protein product: CASSVSGTGTQYF.

This clonotype was seen more than once but under ten times. The chain couples TRBV20-1 to TRBJ1-2; D ambiguous. The CDR3 totals 11 residues. Trimming stripped 3 bases from V and 5 bases from J, with 7 bases between. Germline CDR1 and CDR2: DFQATT and SNEGSKA (reference sequence). Here the CDR3 reads CSASDNYGYTF. CDR3 bases: TGCAGTGCTAGCGACAATTATGGCTACACCTTC.

A single count supports this clonotype. This chain uses TRBV2 with TRBJ1-2, with a tentative D call TRBD1 (6 bases). Per the germline V gene, CDR1 is SNHLY and CDR2 is FYNNEI. The CDR3 consists of 16 residues. Trimming took 5 bases from V and 6 from J, leaving 22 bases between them. The CDR3 DNA reads as TGTGCCAGCAGTTTATCGCGCCCAGGGGAGGGAGATGGCTACACCTTC. It encodes CASSLSRPGEGDGYTF.

This sequence joins TRBV9 and TRBJ2-2, with D perhaps matching TRBD1 (6 bases). CDR1 is SGDLS and CDR2 is YYNGEE in the germline V gene. Trimming took 5 bases from V and 1 from J, leaving 12 bases between them. The length of the CDR3 is 15 residues. In DNA, the CDR3 is TGTGCCAGCAGTGAAAGGGGGAGGAACACCGGGGAGCTGTTTTTT. Its translation is CASSERGRNTGELFF.

A single count supports this clonotype. This chain uses TRBV10-3 with TRBJ1-1; 8 nucleotides match TRBD1. Germline CDR1 reads ENHRY; CDR2 reads SYGVKD. The CDR3 runs 17 residues. V shed 10 bases, J shed 2 bases, and the junction held 18 bases outside the gene matches. The CDR3 nucleotides read TGTGCCAGCCCTACGTGGCAGGGGGCGGGTTACAACACTGAAGCTTTCTTT. Its protein product is CASPTWQGAGYNTEAFF.

This clonotype turned up a few times. The chain links TRBV7-9 to TRBJ2-5; TRBD1 agrees at 7 bases. The trim removed 1 base at V and 7 bases at J, leaving 9 bases unmatched. This CDR3 has 15 amino acids. The germline gives CDR1 SEHNR, CDR2 FQNEAQ (reference sequence). The CDR3 DNA follows: TGTGCCAGCAGCTTAGTTTTAGGGGGCGAAGCGACCCAGTACTTC. Encoded protein: CASSLVLGGEATQYF. The full variable domain, rest sourced from reference TRBV7-9 and TRBJ2-5, is DTGVSQNPRHKITKRGQNVTFRCDPISEHNRLYWYRQTLGQGPEFLTYFQNEAQLEKSRLLSDRFSAERPKGSFSTLEIQRTEQGDSAMYLCASSLVLGGEATQYFGPGTRLLVL.